A single sample gave rise to the 9 T cell receptor beta chains below, sequenced in a study of blood T cell repertoires in COVID-19. Here immunoSEQ multiplex PCR was the method, and the copy in TCRdb shows in-frame clones only, minus some. The sample lists about 310,000 clones, 85% occurring once. Material for sequencing was PBMCs or T cells enriched from blood (not recorded which). The receptor set was obtained from a woman aged 30 to 39 who had been exposed to COVID-19.

The V gene is TRBV6-2 or TRBV6-3, the J gene TRBJ1-2; D is ambiguous. From germline, CDR1 is MNHEY and CDR2 SVGEGT. This CDR3 contains 16 residues. V was clipped by 0 bases and J by 8 bases, with 19 bases between them. CDR3 coding DNA: TGTGCCAGCAGTTACTCGACCCGTAGTCTGTGGAGGGGCTACACCTTC. Its translation is CASSYSTRSLWRGYTF.

This clone was counted a few times. The CDR3 region is CASSPNSAFGGFDEKLFF. DNA of the CDR3: TGCGCCAGCAGCCCGAATTCGGCCTTCGGGGGGTTCGATGAAAAACTGTTTTTT. V gene TRBV4-3 combines with J gene TRBJ1-4; weak D call: TRBD1 (5 bases). Germline V gives CDR1 LGHNA, CDR2 YSLEER. Trimming took 4 bases from V and 6 from J, leaving 24 bases between them. The CDR3 is made up of 18 amino acids.

The chain has TRBV27 and TRBJ1-1, with TRBD1 as a possible D gene (6 bases). The CDR3 runs to 14 residues. CDR1 and CDR2 (germline): MNHEY, SMNVEV (reference sequence). V was pared by 5 bases and J by 2 bases, with 12 bases between. Here the CDR3 reads CASSQGTSNTEAFF. For the CDR3, the DNA is TGTGCCAGCAGTCAAGGGACAAGTAACACTGAAGCTTTCTTT.

This chain joins TRBV11-2 and TRBJ1-2, with TRBD1 matching over 9 bases. CDR3 length: 13 amino acids. Germline CDR1 and CDR2: SGHAT and FQNNGV. V gave up 6 bases and J gave up 7 bases; unmatched junction bases: 6. The CDR3 DNA reads TGTGCCAGCAGAATAACAGGGGGCTTTGGCTACACCTTC. It is translated as CASRITGGFGYTF.

This clone was observed once. V usage is TRBV7-8 and J usage is TRBJ1-5; D may be TRBD1 (5 bases). Trimming took off 4 bases at V and 4 bases at J, with 14 bases between the two ends. In germline, CDR1 is SGHVS, CDR2 FQNEAQ. This CDR3 has 15 residues. In DNA form, the CDR3 reads TGTGCCAGCAGCTCCCTGCGACAGCTTAATCAGCCCCAGCATTTT. Protein sequence: CASSSLRQLNQPQHF.

The rearrangement links TRBV4-1 to TRBJ2-7, with 7 bases that match TRBD1. This CDR3 region has 13 residues. Germline V CDR1 and CDR2: MGHRA, YSYEKL. V shed 3 bases, J shed 6 bases, and the junction held 5 bases outside the gene matches. Here the CDR3 reads CASSHGQVGEQYF. DNA of the CDR3: TGCGCCAGCAGCCACGGACAGGTCGGCGAGCAGTACTTC.

The rearrangement links TRBV28 to TRBJ1-6, with TRBD1 identical over 9 bases. The CDR3 is 21 amino acids. Trimming at V came to 2 bases and at J to 0 bases, leaving 14 bases not matched to a gene. Looked up from germline, CDR1 is MDHEN and CDR2 is SYDVKM. The CDR3: CASSLRSSGQGWGSYNSPLHF. CDR3 bases: TGTGCCAGCAGTTTAAGATCTTCGGGACAGGGATGGGGCTCCTATAATTCACCCCTCCACTTT.

The rearrangement uses TRBV5-5 and TRBJ2-7, with 8 bases aligning to TRBD1. The junction had 8 bases not matched to a gene; V was cut back by 2 bases and J by 4 bases. Looked up from germline, CDR1 is SGHKS and CDR2 is YYEKEE (reference sequence). The CDR3 runs 15 residues. DNA of the CDR3: TGTGCCAGCAGCTTTCAACGGACAGGGCAGTACGAGCAGTACTTC. Translating gives CASSFQRTGQYEQYF.

V and J are TRBV6-1 and TRBJ2-7; TRBD2 matches at 8 bases. The V gene end was trimmed by 4 bases and the J gene end by 4 bases; junction bases not matched to a gene: 12. The CDR3 covers 16 residues. Germline-derived CDR1 and CDR2 are MNHNS and SASEGT. Here the CDR3 DNA reads TGTGCCAGCAGTGGCGAGCGGGGGCATTTCCTTTACGAGCAGTACTTC. Translated: CASSGERGHFLYEQYF.